This record concerns one T cell receptor beta chain sequence. In its sample, this clonotype was seen a few times. The antigen it binds to is not known. Relative to the germline gene, one junction end is altered; a read error may explain this. Read against the paper, the sample's treatment or condition label means: in vitro stimulation with specific CMV peptide epitopes to enrich CMV-specific T cells. The germline V gene provides CDR1 SGHTA and CDR2 FQGNSA. The CDR3 measures 14 amino acids from cysteine to phenylalanine. The kept DNA is CDR3 alone, 42 bases in frame from the first base. These data are taken from a study of T cell repertoires in cytomegalovirus infection (dated by TCRdb to between 2019 and 2020). For context, the study as a whole: Recently identified HLA-C-restricted CMV epitopes, whose presentation resists viral immunomodulation, were targeted by peptide stimulations together with well-studied HLA-B-restricted epitopes. Donor HLA type was relevant to the analysis, as public TCR beta signatures indicated carriage of CMV infection together with the matching HLA type.

General findings and caveats noted by the study authors: In both this cohort and an independent approximately 350-donor cohort, the cumulative frequency of public TCR beta family members distinguished carriers of CMV infection plus the relevant HLA type. In the ex vivo response, HLA-C-restricted CMV-specific TCR beta clonotypes were dominant, and in two of eight donors the single most frequent clonotype came from this HLA-C-restricted group.

Sequencing took place on an Illumina HiSeq 1500. The public reads were run again by TCRdb, first through fastp at Q25 and then through MiXCR, and only productive beta chains were kept. A single entry per CDR3 protein holds the most common genes and DNA from its merged rows. The sample records approximately 730,000 distinct CDR3 sequences, roughly 33% of which are singletons. About 18% of the sample rests with the top ten. The chain couples TRBV7-2 to TRBJ1-2; 9 bases in the junction line up with TRBD1. The sample was cultured PBMCs, taken from culture after CMV antigen stimulation. The source is a human donor in good health (CMV status not recorded). Some clones in this sample may be carry-over from other donors' samples. The DNA is as follows: TGTGTCAGCAGCTACCGGGACAGGGCTGCCGGCTACACCTTC. Translated, it reads CVSSYRDRAAGYTF.